This TCR beta chain was profiled in a study of T-cell reconstitution after alpha-beta-depleted transplantation in children. This CDR3 has 14 amino acids. Between the trimmed V and J ends, which lost 6 bases and 3 bases, there was a span of 14 bases. This clonotype showed up just a few times. Using unique molecular identifiers, the investigators prepared the TCRbeta library. MiXCR was run by TCRdb on the PCR reads, yielding one entry per CDR3 protein. The data contain just over 950,000 distinct CDR3 sequences, 25% to 35% of them singletons. The source was PBMCs, mostly from graft donor cells, collected 360 days after TCRalphabeta/CD19-depleted stem cell transplant. This clonotype was sampled from a boy less than two years old who had a stem cell transplant for SCID, so the T cells may come from the graft donor. This chain connects TRBV12-3 or TRBV12-4 to TRBJ1-1, with D possibly being TRBD1 (6 bases). The CDR3 protein is CASSRGTTDTEAFF. DNA of the CDR3: TGTGCCAGCAGCCGAGGGACAACCGACACTGAAGCTTTCTTT.